The clone carrying this TCR beta chain was counted ten times or more. Its cognate antigen is unknown. Germline lookup yields CDR1 DFQATT and CDR2 SNEGSKA (reference sequence). Trimming took 6 bases from V and 0 from J, leaving 15 bases between them. The CDR3 totals 15 residues. This record comes from a study of T cells in Graves' hyperthyroidism and ophthalmopathy. Study observations and caveats: In blood, most of the thyroid clonotypes expanded above 0.001 were also present.

RNA transcripts yielded amplified TCR beta CDR3 regions. TCR CDR3 regions were first amplified by RT-PCR with HTBI primers. MiXCR, run by TCRdb on the multiplex PCR reads, gives a single entry per CDR3 protein. Altogether fewer than 600,000 distinct CDR3 sequences are present, about 15% being singletons, with the ten largest covering more than 11%. Hyperthyroidism patients were newly diagnosed, had disease duration under 2 months, and were aged 18 to 65 years. Uncontrolled infections, other autoimmune diseases, pregnancy or lactation led to exclusion of patients. The sequence derives from a woman aged 40 to 50 with Graves' hyperthyroidism. Material for sequencing was blood. This sequence joins TRBV20-1 and TRBJ1-5, with D perhaps matching TRBD1 (5 bases). The CDR3 spells CSAHALRDSNQPQHF. For the CDR3, the DNA is TGCAGTGCCCACGCACTCAGGGATAGCAATCAGCCCCAGCATTTT.